What follows describes a single T cell receptor beta chain. Its matching antigen is unknown. These data are taken from a study of Ad26.COV2.S vaccination and SARS-CoV-2 variants. Turning to the study itself: Donor was in the COV1001 Ad26.COV2.S trial arm. Intramuscular Ad26.COV2.S doses were given once or twice, 56 days apart.

Study-level points and caveats: People who got the vaccine had more spike-specific TCR breadth than people who got placebo.

Repertoires were generated with immunoSEQ multiplex PCR, while TCRdb's copy carries only in-frame clones and drops some. The sample has a few hundred thousand clones, roughly 84% seen once; the top ten hold about 3%. Treatment denoted: around 19 received Ad26.COV2.S at low or high dose, single or two shots; 5 received placebo; per-sample allocation not given. Samples were taken on day 63 after the first vaccine or placebo injection. Adults aged 18-55 years in Boston included the donor. The clonotype originates from a person aged 18 to 59 who received the Ad26.COV2.S COVID-19 vaccine or a placebo. The starting material was peripheral blood, obtained in a trial of Ad26.COV2.S vaccine versus placebo.

The DNA of the CDR3 is TGTGCCATCGGAGAGACAGGGAGAGGTCAGCCCCAGCATTTT. This codes for CAIGETGRGQPQHF. J is TRBJ1-5 and V is TRBV10-3; 7 nucleotides match TRBD1. The CDR3 runs to 14 residues. After removal of 8 bases from V and 6 bases from J, the junction contained 10 bases not matched to a gene. Germline CDR1 and CDR2: ENHRY and SYGVKD.